The 6 T cell receptor beta chains in this list originate from one sample, sequenced in a study of cytomegalovirus exposure and HLA in healthy donors. Primers: 60 Vbeta forward and 13 Jbeta reverse. The repertoire was sequenced with immunoSEQ multiplex PCR; TCRdb's copy has only in-frame clones and lacks some. Here the sample spans approximately 76,000 clones, 63% being singletons. The specimen sequenced was PBMCs. Receptor source: a man in his thirties or forties in good health and CMV-seropositive.

The chain links TRBV4-2 to TRBJ1-2; 11 nucleotides match TRBD1. Germline CDR1 LGHNA, CDR2 YNFKEQ. The CDR3 runs 15 residues. V dropped 5 bases and J dropped 4; count of bases not matched to a gene: 6. The CDR3 nucleotides are TGTGCCAGCAGCTCACGGGACAGGGGGAGCTATGGCTACACCTTC. Amino acid sequence: CASSSRDRGSYGYTF.

This chain uses TRBV5-1 with TRBJ1-4; TRBD1 aligns across 10 bases. This CDR3 contains 16 residues. In germline, CDR1 is SGHRS, CDR2 YFSETQ. The junction had 7 bases not matched to a gene; V was cut back by 2 bases and J by 6 bases. CDR3 bases: TGCGCCAGCAGCTTCCTAACCGGGACAGGGGATGAAAAACTGTTTTTT. This gives the protein CASSFLTGTGDEKLFF.

This clone has just a few counts. This chain connects TRBV11-3 to TRBJ2-1; TRBD2 agrees at 7 bases. CDR1 is SGHNT, CDR2 YENEEA, per germline. The CDR3 length is 16 residues. V was clipped by 7 bases and J by 5 bases; unmatched bases: 14. CDR3 region: CASNRDSGLGDNEQFF. The CDR3 region has the DNA TGTGCCAGCAACCGCGATTCAGGACTAGGAGACAATGAGCAGTTCTTC.

The rearrangement joins TRBV2 to TRBJ2-7; TRBD1 aligns across 11 bases. The CDR3 loop spans 13 amino acids. Germline lookup yields CDR1 SNHLY and CDR2 FYNNEI. V trimming: 6 bases; J trimming: 7 bases; junction bases outside the gene matches: 5. The CDR3 is CASRDRGRWEQYF. For the CDR3, the DNA is TGTGCCAGCAGGGACAGGGGGCGGTGGGAGCAGTACTTC. Complete variable domain (other parts from reference TRBV2 and TRBJ2-7): EPEVTQTPSHQVTQMGQEVILRCVPISNHLYFYWYRQILGQKVEFLVSFYNNEISEKSEIFDDQFSVERPDGSNFTLKIRSTKLEDSAMYFCASRDRGRWEQYFGPGTRLTVT.

The chain is built from TRBV2 and TRBJ1-5; TRBD1 might be the D (5 bases). Looked up from germline, CDR1 is SNHLY and CDR2 is FYNNEI. V lost 4 bases and J lost 7, with 14 bases in between. This CDR3 has 14 residues. CDR3 region: CASSGTGVGQPQHF. The DNA of the CDR3 is TGTGCCAGCAGTGGCACAGGTGTCGGGCAGCCCCAGCATTTT.

The V call is TRBV19, the J call TRBJ1-5, with 7 bases identical to TRBD1. J lost 3 bases, V lost 3 bases, and 8 bases had no gene match. Germline CDR1 is LNHDA and CDR2 is SQIVND (reference sequence). The CDR3 extends over 16 amino acids. The CDR3 protein is CASSIPVDRPNQPQHF. The DNA for the CDR3 is TGTGCCAGTAGTATCCCCGTGGACAGGCCCAATCAGCCCCAGCATTTT.